This is a list of T cell receptor beta chains from one sample in a study of T cell repertoires in cytomegalovirus infection. A single record per CDR3 protein comes from TCRdb applying MiXCR to the reads. The data hold approximately 260,000 distinct CDR3 sequences, with less than 25% observed a single time. Antigen specificity for these receptors is unknown. Sample: cultured PBMCs, taken from culture after CMV antigen stimulation. These receptors all stem from a human donor in good health (CMV status not recorded). Some clones in this sample may be carry-over from other donors' samples. CDR3s include the opening cysteine and the closing phenylalanine or tryptophan. A D gene is named only where the DNA matches it firmly. Some rows have no size entry. The others give once, few or many, or a class for an expanded clone.

V gene	clone size	J gene	D gene	CDR3 DNA	CDR3 protein
TRBV5-1	few	TRBJ1-4	NA	TGCGCCAGCAGCTTGAACGGACCTGAAAAACTGTTTTTT	CASSLNGPEKLFF
TRBV9	many	TRBJ1-2	TRBD1	TGTGCCAGCAGCGACACCACAGGGGGCGCATATGGCTACACCTTC	CASSDTTGGAYGYTF
TRBV7-2	many	TRBJ1-2	TRBD1	TGTGCCAGCAGCTTAGATTGGGGACAGGGAAATGGCTATGGCTACACCTTC	CASSLDWGQGNGYGYTF
TRBV5-4	once	TRBJ2-3	TRBD2	TGTGCCAGCACCCCGGGACTAGCGGCAAGCACAGATACGCAGTATTTT	CASTPGLAASTDTQYF
TRBV4-3	few	TRBJ2-2	TRBD2	TGCGCCAGCAGCCAAGCCCCGGGACTAGCGGGGAACACCGGGGAGCTGTTTTTT	CASSQAPGLAGNTGELFF
TRBV7-2	many	TRBJ2-5	NA	TGTGCCAGCAGCTCCAATCGGGTTCTGGGTATGCCTAGCCAAGAGACCCAGTACTTC	CASSSNRVLGMPSQETQYF
TRBV7-9	few	TRBJ1-4	TRBD1	TGTGCCAGCAGCAAGCAGGGGGGTCATGAAAAACTGTTTTTT	CASSKQGGHEKLFF
TRBV19	NA	TRBJ1-2	NA	TGTGCCAGTAGTATAGAATGGACGGTAAGCTATGGCTACACCTTC	CASSIEWTVSYGYTF
TRBV28	NA	TRBJ1-1	NA	TGTGCCAGCAGTTTGGGGGGCGAGGGGAACACTGAAGCTTTCTTT	CASSLGGEGNTEAFF
TRBV2	NA	TRBJ2-2	NA	TGTGCCAGCAGTGAAGACAGGGTAGACACCGGGGAGCTGTTTTTT	CASSEDRVDTGELFF
TRBV19	NA	TRBJ1-2	TRBD1	TGTGCCAGTAACTCTCCTCGTGGACAGGACTATGGCTACACCTTC	CASNSPRGQDYGYTF
TRBV30	few	TRBJ2-5	NA	TGTGCCTGGAGTGTACGTCAAGGGAAGACCCAGTACTTC	CAWSVRQGKTQYF
TRBV7-2	many	TRBJ2-1	TRBD1	TGTGCCAGCAGCTTGGACAGGGGATCCTACAATGAGCAGTTCTTC	CASSLDRGSYNEQFF
TRBV19	NA	TRBJ2-1	TRBD2	TGTGCCAGTAGTATCGAACTAGCGGGAGGCAACAATGAGCAGTTCTTC	CASSIELAGGNNEQFF
TRBV7-9	NA	TRBJ2-5	NA	TGTGCCAGCAGCTTAGGCGGGTCCAAAGAGACCCAGTACTTC	CASSLGGSKETQYF
TRBV20-1	few	TRBJ1-2	NA	TGCAGTGCTGCCGGACTCAACTATGGCTACACCTTC	CSAAGLNYGYTF
TRBV7-2	many	TRBJ2-3	TRBD2	TGTGCCAGCCTTGGAAGCGGGAGATCCTCAGATACGCAGTATTTT	CASLGSGRSSDTQYF
TRBV9	once	TRBJ2-2	TRBD1	TGTGCCAGCAACAAGGGGGCAGACACCGGGGAGCTGTTTTTT	CASNKGADTGELFF
TRBV19	NA	TRBJ2-2	NA	TGTGCCAGTAGTTCCGGCGCTGCGGGAAACACCGGGGAGCTGTTTTTT	CASSSGAAGNTGELFF
TRBV28	NA	TRBJ1-2	NA	TGTGCCAGCAGTCGCCAACAGGGCCTCTATGGCTACACCTTC	CASSRQQGLYGYTF
TRBV7-8	many	TRBJ1-1	NA	TGTGCCAGCAGCGGTACCAGGGGTATCACTGAAGCTTTCTTT	CASSGTRGITEAFF
TRBV7-3	many	TRBJ2-7	NA	TGTGCCAGCAGCTTTGGCCTGACCTACGAGCAGTACTTC	CASSFGLTYEQYF
TRBV7-2	many	TRBJ2-3	TRBD2	TGTGCCAGCAGGCCCACCGCCGGGACTAGCGGGATATATACGCAGTATTTT	CASRPTAGTSGIYTQYF
TRBV19	once	TRBJ2-5	TRBD1	TGTGCCAGTAGTAGGGGGACAGCAACTAACTTAGAGACCCAGTACTTC	CASSRGTATNLETQYF
TRBV7-2	NA	TRBJ2-1	NA	TGTGCCAGCAGCTTAGCGGGCAATCTAGCGAATGAGCAGTTCTTC	CASSLAGNLANEQFF
TRBV7-2	few	TRBJ1-1	NA	TGTGCCAGCAGCTTAAGGGGGGGGGGCGGGGGCACTGAAGCTTTCTTT	CASSLRGGGGGTEAFF
TRBV6-5	few	TRBJ1-4	TRBD1	TGTGCCAGCAGTTACTCGACAGGGAGGCATGAAAAACTGTTTTTT	CASSYSTGRHEKLFF
TRBV6-5	NA	TRBJ2-6	TRBD1	TGTGCCAGCAGTTACTCGCACAGGGGGCTCCCTGGGGCCAACGTCCTGACTTTC	CASSYSHRGLPGANVLTF
TRBV7-8	many	TRBJ1-2	TRBD1	TGTGCCAGCAGCCCCAGGACAGGGGGCTATGGCTACACCTTC	CASSPRTGGYGYTF
TRBV6-2/TRBV6-3	NA	TRBJ1-5	TRBD1	TGTGCCAGCAGTTACTCCCCGACAGGGCAGCCCCAGCATTTT	CASSYSPTGQPQHF
TRBV7-2	NA	TRBJ2-2	NA	TGTGCCAGCAGCTTAGACGTTAACACCGGGGAGCTGTTTTTT	CASSLDVNTGELFF
TRBV7-2	NA	TRBJ2-1	TRBD2	TGTGCCAGCAGCGCTGATTTGGGACTAGCGGGAGTCTCCTACAATGAGCAGTTCTTC	CASSADLGLAGVSYNEQFF
TRBV7-8	many	TRBJ2-1	TRBD1	TGTGCCAGCAACCCAGGGGGCTCGAGGAATGAGCAGTTCTTC	CASNPGGSRNEQFF
TRBV14	NA	TRBJ1-3	NA	TGTGCCAGCAGCCACGTCGGGGGCTCTGGAAACACCATATATTTT	CASSHVGGSGNTIYF
TRBV20-1	NA	TRBJ2-2	TRBD2	TGCAGTGCTCACACAGGACTAGTTGGCGGGGAGCTGTTTTTT	CSAHTGLVGGELFF
TRBV7-8	few	TRBJ2-3	TRBD2	TGTGCCAGCAGCTCCGGACTAGTTTCAGATACGCAGTATTTT	CASSSGLVSDTQYF
TRBV7-2	NA	TRBJ1-3	NA	TGTGCCAGCAGGCCTCAAGGGGACACCATATATTTT	CASRPQGDTIYF
TRBV7-2	many	TRBJ2-5	TRBD2	TGTGCCAGCAGCCCCCGGACTAGCGGAGAGACCCAGTACTTC	CASSPRTSGETQYF
TRBV7-9	many	TRBJ2-2	NA	TGTGCCAGCAGCTTATGGTCTAGCGCGAACACCGGGGAGCTGTTTTTT	CASSLWSSANTGELFF
TRBV19	NA	TRBJ2-6	NA	TGTGCCAGTAGTATAGGTTCTGGGGCCAACGTCCTGACTTTC	CASSIGSGANVLTF
TRBV20-1	NA	TRBJ1-1	NA	TGCAGTGCTAGAGATCAAGGCGGCATGCGGGCTTTCTTT	CSARDQGGMRAFF
TRBV6-6	NA	TRBJ1-5	NA	TGTGCCAGCACCGAACGGCTGGGGGAGCAGCCCCAGCATTTT	CASTERLGEQPQHF
TRBV19	NA	TRBJ1-2	TRBD1	TGTGCCAGTATCCCGGGACAGGGCAATGGCTACACCTTC	CASIPGQGNGYTF
TRBV7-9	many	TRBJ2-1	NA	TGTGCCAGCAGCTCCCTCCGGGTGGGGGTCAATGAGCAGTTCTTC	CASSSLRVGVNEQFF
TRBV11-2	NA	TRBJ2-3	TRBD2	TGTGCCAGCAGCTTAGTCCCCAGCGGGAGGCCTCCTAGCACAGATACGCAGTATTTT	CASSLVPSGRPPSTDTQYF
TRBV3-1	few	TRBJ2-1	NA	TGTGCCAGCAGCCAAGCGTCGGGGGCGGGTGAGCAGTTCTTC	CASSQASGAGEQFF
TRBV7-9	NA	TRBJ1-1	NA	TGTGCCAGCAGCCCCCCCGGGACCGCGAACACTGAAGCTTTCTTT	CASSPPGTANTEAFF
TRBV12-3/TRBV12-4	few	TRBJ2-1	TRBD2	TGTGCCAGCAGTCTCGGGACTAGCGCTAATGAGCAGTTCTTC	CASSLGTSANEQFF
TRBV6-5	few	TRBJ2-3	TRBD2	TGTGCCAGCAGTTACACGCGACTAGCGGGAAGCACAGATACGCAGTATTTT	CASSYTRLAGSTDTQYF
TRBV19	NA	TRBJ1-5	NA	TGTGCCAGTAGTATATCCAGCCCTAATCAGCCCCAGCATTTT	CASSISSPNQPQHF
TRBV18	few	TRBJ2-6	NA	TGTGCCAGCTCACCCGCGGGATTCTCTGGGGCCAACGTCCTGACTTTC	CASSPAGFSGANVLTF
TRBV19	NA	TRBJ1-4	TRBD1	TGTGCCAGTCACACAGGGGAGGATCATGAAAAACTGTTTTTT	CASHTGEDHEKLFF